Presented here are 5 T cell receptor beta chains from one specimen sequenced in a study of neurological immune-mediated disorders. TCRdb analysed the 5' RACE reads with MiXCR anew, one entry per CDR3 protein. The table records roughly 70,000 distinct CDR3 sequences, roughly 4.9% of them present only once. The sequenced material came from PBMCs. These receptors came from a woman between 70 and 85 years old with multiple sclerosis.

This clonotype was picked up many times. V gene TRBV7-2 combines with J gene TRBJ1-5, with D maybe TRBD1 (6 bases). This CDR3 spans 14 amino acids. Germline lookup yields CDR1 SGHTA and CDR2 FQGNSA. Trimming pared 0 bases from V and 6 bases from J, leaving 9 bases between. CDR3 protein: CASSLAEGGQPQHF. DNA of the CDR3: TGTGCCAGCAGCTTAGCTGAGGGGGGTCAGCCCCAGCATTTT. Together with reference TRBV7-2 and TRBJ1-5, the CDR3 gives the full variable domain: GAGVSQSPSNKVTEKGKDVELRCDPISGHTALYWYRQSLGQGLEFLIYFQGNSAPDKSGLPSDRFSAERTGGSVSTLTIQRTQQEDSAVYLCASSLAEGGQPQHFGDGTRLSIL.

This clonotype was observed at least ten times. The rearrangement links TRBV5-1 to TRBJ2-3; D remains unclear. The germline CDR1 and CDR2 sequences are SGHRS and YFSETQ. V was shortened by 0 bases and J by 0 bases, with 5 bases between the two germline ends. There are 14 residues in the CDR3. In nucleotides, the CDR3 is TGCGCCAGCAGCTTGGCCCAGAGCACAGATACGCAGTATTTT. Translating gives CASSLAQSTDTQYF.

This clonotype was counted at least ten times. One end of the junction fails to match germline, which may point to a read error. The CDR3 spells CASRRGQETQYF. The CDR3 DNA sequence: TGTGCCAGTCGTCGGGGCCAAGAAACCCAGTACTTC. The chain couples TRBV12-3 or TRBV12-4 to TRBJ2-5; either TRBD1 or TRBD2 may fit D (5 bases each). This CDR3 contains 12 residues.

This clonotype showed up just a few times. The chain uses TRBV18 and TRBJ2-7; 10 bases align to TRBD1. The V segment lost 1 base and the J segment 4 bases; nucleotides outside the gene matches: 1. In germline, CDR1 is KGHSH, CDR2 LQKENI. This CDR3 is built from 14 residues. CDR3 coding DNA: TGTGCCAGCTCACCACAGGGACAGGGGTACGAGCAGTACTTC. Amino acid sequence: CASSPQGQGYEQYF.

Many counts were recorded for this clonotype. The rearrangement joins TRBV15 to TRBJ2-2; D unclear. V was cut by 9 bases and J by 1 base, with 9 bases left in between. Germline values: CDR1 LNHNV, CDR2 YYDKDF (reference sequence). The CDR3 consists of 13 residues. CDR3 loop: CATQTGNTGELFF. Written as DNA, the CDR3 is TGTGCCACACAGACCGGGAACACCGGGGAGCTGTTTTTT.